This record concerns one T cell receptor beta chain sequence. The sample is drawn from a study of blood T cell repertoires in COVID-19. Study overall: Collection of acute and convalescent COVID-19 samples took place in the United States, Italy and Spain. The analysed material was cDNA or gDNA that came from T cells, B-cell-depleted T cells, or PBMCs.

In the authors' methods: Amplification of reference gene primers provided the estimated nucleated cell counts. Libraries were prepared by immunoSEQ multiplex PCR; TCRdb keeps only in-frame clonotypes and omits some of them. V, J and clone size reflect that table, while D and trimming were determined from the DNA. Of around 200,000 clones in the sample, around 83% were seen once. The germline V and J ends were trimmed by 5 bases and 1 base, with 23 bases remaining between them. CDR1 is MDHEN and CDR2 is SYDVKM in the germline V gene. This CDR3 comprises 18 residues. The sample was peripheral blood. This receptor was taken from a man between 45 and 60 years old with active or convalescent COVID-19. The chain joins TRBV28 to TRBJ1-2; no clear D gene. As DNA, the CDR3 is TGTGCCAGCAGTGGGAATGAGGGATCTCCCCGGAATAACTATGGCTACACCTTC. Translating it yields CASSGNEGSPRNNYGYTF.